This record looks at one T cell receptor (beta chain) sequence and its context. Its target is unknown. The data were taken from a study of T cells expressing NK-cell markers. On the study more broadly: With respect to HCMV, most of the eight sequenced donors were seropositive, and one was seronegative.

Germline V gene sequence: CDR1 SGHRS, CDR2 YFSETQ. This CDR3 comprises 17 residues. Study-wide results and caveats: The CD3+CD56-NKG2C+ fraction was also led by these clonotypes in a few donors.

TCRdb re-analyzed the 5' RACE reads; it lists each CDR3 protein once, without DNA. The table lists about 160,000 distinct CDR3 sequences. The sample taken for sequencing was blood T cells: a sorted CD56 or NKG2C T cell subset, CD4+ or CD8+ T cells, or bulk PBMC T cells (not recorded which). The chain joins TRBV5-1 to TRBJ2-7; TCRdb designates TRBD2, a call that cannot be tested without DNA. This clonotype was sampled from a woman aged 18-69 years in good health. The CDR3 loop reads CASRKLAGVVKRNEQYF. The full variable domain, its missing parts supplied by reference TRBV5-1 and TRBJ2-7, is KAGVTQTPRYLIKTRGQQVTLSCSPISGHRSVSWYQQTPGQGLQFLFEYFSETQRNKGNFPGRFSGRQFSNSRSEMNVSTLELGDSALYLCASRKLAGVVKRNEQYFGPGTRLTVT.